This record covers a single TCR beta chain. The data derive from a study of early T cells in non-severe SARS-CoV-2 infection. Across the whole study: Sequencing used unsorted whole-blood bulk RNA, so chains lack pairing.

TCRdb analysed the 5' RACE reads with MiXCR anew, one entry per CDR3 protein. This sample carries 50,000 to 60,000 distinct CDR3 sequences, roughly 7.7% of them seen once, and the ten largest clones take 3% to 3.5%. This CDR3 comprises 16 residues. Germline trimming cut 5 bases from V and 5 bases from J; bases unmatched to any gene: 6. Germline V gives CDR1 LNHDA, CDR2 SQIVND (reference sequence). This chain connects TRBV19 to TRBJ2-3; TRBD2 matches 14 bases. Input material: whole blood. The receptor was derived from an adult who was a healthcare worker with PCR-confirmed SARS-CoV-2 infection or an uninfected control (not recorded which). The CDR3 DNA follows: TGTGCCAGTAGTTCAGGACTAGCGGGAGGAGGAGATACGCAGTATTTT. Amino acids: CASSSGLAGGGDTQYF.